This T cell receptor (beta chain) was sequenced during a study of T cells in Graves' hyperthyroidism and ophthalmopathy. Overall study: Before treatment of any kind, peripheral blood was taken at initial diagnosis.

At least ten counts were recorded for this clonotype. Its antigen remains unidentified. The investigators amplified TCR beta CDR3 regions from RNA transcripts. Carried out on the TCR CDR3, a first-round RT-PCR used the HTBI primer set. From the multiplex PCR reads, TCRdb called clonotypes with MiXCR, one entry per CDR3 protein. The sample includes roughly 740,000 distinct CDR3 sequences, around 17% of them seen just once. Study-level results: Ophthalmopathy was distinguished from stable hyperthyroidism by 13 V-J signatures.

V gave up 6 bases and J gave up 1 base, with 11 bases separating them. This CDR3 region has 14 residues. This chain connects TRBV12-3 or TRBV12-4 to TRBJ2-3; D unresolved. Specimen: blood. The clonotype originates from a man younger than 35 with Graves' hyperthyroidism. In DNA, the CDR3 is TGTGCCAGCAGACCTTGGACGGGCACAGATACGCAGTATTTT. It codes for CASRPWTGTDTQYF.